Here is one T cell receptor beta chain with its context. Its matching antigen is unknown. Every subset had its genomic DNA shared out evenly among several immunoSEQ plates. Unsorted PBMCs provided DNA that was sequenced on ten immunoSEQ deep assay plates. Libraries were prepared by immunoSEQ multiplex PCR; TCRdb keeps only in-frame clonotypes and omits some of them. The sample lists approximately 510,000 clones; 75% to 85% were seen once. The sample originates from a study of shared clonotypes between healthy human individuals. Study outcomes and limitations: Few donors limited the genetic and exposure-history diversity represented. Investigators collected only blood, and repertoires in tissues likely differ.

This CDR3 region has 14 residues. Germline assignment: CDR1 LNHDA and CDR2 SQIVND (reference sequence). V dropped 4 bases and J dropped 0 bases, with 9 bases sitting between them. Material: PBMCs. The rearrangement uses TRBV19 and TRBJ1-1; D is unresolved. This clonotype was sampled from a woman aged 40 to 49 in good health. Some clones in this sample may be carry-over from other donors' samples. Here the CDR3 reads CASSTTVMNTEAFF. The DNA of the CDR3 is TGTGCCAGTAGTACGACGGTGATGAACACTGAAGCTTTCTTT.